This T cell receptor (beta chain) emerged from a study of shared T cell receptors in the human thymus. The CDR3 runs to 18 residues. V shed 0 bases and J 0 bases; nucleotides not matched to a gene: 8. CDR1 and CDR2 (germline): LGHNA, YSLEER. The protocol was immunoSEQ multiplex PCR, while the TCRdb copy is restricted to in-frame clones and leaves out a portion. The top ten clones hold 0.009% to 0.0095% of a sample with 630,000 or so clones, 80% to 90% of them seen once. The same data also contributed to another study, on human thymus T cells. Per that paper: Thymic material originated from resections removed in the course of corrective heart surgery.

The sequence was collected from a boy younger than two with a congenital heart defect. The rearrangement uses TRBV4-3 and TRBJ1-1; 9 bases are shared with TRBD1. The sequenced sample consisted of thymocytes. The CDR3 spells CASSQDRDRGILNTEAFF. As DNA, the CDR3 is TGCGCCAGCAGCCAAGACCGAGACAGGGGGATTTTGAACACTGAAGCTTTCTTT.